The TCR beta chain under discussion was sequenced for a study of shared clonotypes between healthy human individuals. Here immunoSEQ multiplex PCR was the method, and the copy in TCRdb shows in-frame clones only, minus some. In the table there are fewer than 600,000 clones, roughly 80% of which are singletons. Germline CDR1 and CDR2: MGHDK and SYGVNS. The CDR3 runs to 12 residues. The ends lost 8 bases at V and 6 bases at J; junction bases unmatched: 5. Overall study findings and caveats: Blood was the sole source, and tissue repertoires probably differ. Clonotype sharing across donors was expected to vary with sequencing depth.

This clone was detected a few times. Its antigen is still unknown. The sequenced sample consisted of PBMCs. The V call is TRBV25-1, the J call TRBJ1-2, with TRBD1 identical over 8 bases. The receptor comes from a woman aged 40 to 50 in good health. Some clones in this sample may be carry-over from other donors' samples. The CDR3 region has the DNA TGTGCCAGCCTCGGACAGGGTAATGGCTACACCTTC. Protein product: CASLGQGNGYTF.